This T cell receptor beta chain was sequenced for a study of CD8 T cells in ankylosing spondylitis. Findings of the study overall: Disease-linked clones were found to be CD8+ and relatively rare in peripheral blood. Clones tied to disease were said to be significantly enriched in matched ankylosing spondylitis synovial fluid.

One entry per CDR3 protein, called by TCRdb with MiXCR from the 5' RACE reads. The repertoire holds approximately 140,000 distinct CDR3 sequences, roughly 8.3% seen once, with 6% to 8% in the top ten. Worth noting for this clonotype: The target antigen is unknown.

The TCR sequence derives from a male donor with ankylosing spondylitis. Sequenced sample: synovial fluid, either unsorted or a sorted T cell fraction (not recorded which).

The CDR3: CASSYRTGDTEAFF. CDR3 DNA: TGTGCCAGCAGTTACCGGACAGGGGACACTGAAGCTTTCTTT. The V gene is TRBV6-2 or TRBV6-3, the J gene TRBJ1-1; 9 bases fit TRBD1. Germline CDR1 and CDR2: MNHEY and SVGEGT. Trimming removed 2 bases from V and 3 bases from J; junction bases left unmatched: 1. The CDR3 contains 14 residues.